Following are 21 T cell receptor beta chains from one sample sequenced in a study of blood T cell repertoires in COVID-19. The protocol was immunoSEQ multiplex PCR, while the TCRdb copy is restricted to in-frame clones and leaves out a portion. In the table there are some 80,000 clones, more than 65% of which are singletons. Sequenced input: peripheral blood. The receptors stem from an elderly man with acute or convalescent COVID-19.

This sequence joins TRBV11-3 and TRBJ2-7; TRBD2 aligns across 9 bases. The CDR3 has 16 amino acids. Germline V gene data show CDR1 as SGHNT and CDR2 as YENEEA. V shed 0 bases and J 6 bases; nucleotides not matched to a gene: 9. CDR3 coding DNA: TGTGCCAGCAGCTTAGAGGGCGGGGGGGCCGTTGGCGAGCAGTACTTC. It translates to CASSLEGGGAVGEQYF.

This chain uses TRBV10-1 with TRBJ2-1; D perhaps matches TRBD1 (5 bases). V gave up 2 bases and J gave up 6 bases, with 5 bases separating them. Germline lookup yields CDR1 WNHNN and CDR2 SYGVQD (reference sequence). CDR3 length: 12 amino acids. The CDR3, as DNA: TGCGCCAGCAGTGAGAGGGGCAATGAGCAGTTCTTC. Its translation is CASSERGNEQFF.

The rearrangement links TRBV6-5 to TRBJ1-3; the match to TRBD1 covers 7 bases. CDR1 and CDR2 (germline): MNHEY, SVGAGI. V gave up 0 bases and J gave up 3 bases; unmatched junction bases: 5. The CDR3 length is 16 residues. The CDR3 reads CASSYSSSGGGNTIYF. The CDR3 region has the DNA TGTGCCAGCAGTTACTCGAGCTCAGGGGGTGGAAACACCATATATTTT.

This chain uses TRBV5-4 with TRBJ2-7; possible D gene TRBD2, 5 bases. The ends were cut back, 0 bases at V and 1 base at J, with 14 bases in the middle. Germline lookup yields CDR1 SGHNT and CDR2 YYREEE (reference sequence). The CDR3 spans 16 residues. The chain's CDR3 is CASSLDLEAKSYEQYF. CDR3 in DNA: TGTGCCAGCAGCTTGGATTTGGAGGCGAAGTCCTACGAGCAGTACTTC.

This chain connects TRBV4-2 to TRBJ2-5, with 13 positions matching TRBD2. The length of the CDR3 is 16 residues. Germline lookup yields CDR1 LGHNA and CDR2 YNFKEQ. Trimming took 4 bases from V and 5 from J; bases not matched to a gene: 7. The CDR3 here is CASSPRLAGGGETQYF. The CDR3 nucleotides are TGTGCCAGCAGCCCTCGACTAGCGGGGGGAGGGGAGACCCAGTACTTC.

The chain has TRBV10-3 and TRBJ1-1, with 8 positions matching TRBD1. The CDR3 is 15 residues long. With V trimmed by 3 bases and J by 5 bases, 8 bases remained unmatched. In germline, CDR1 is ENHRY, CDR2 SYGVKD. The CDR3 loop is CAISDRVTGETEAFF. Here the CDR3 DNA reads TGTGCCATCAGTGATCGTGTGACAGGGGAAACTGAAGCTTTCTTT.

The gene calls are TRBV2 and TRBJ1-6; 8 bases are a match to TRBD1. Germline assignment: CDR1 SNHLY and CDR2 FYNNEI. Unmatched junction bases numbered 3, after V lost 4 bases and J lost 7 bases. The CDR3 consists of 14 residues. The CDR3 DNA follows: TGTGCCAGCAGTGCCGACAGGGGAAATTCACCCCTCCACTTT. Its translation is CASSADRGNSPLHF.

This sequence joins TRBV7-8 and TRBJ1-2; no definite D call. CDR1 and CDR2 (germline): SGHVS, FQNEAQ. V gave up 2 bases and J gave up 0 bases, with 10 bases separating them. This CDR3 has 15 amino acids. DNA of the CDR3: TGTGCCAGCAGCTTAAGGAGGTCCACTAACTATGGCTACACCTTC. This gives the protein CASSLRRSTNYGYTF. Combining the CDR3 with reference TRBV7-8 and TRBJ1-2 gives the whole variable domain GAGVSQSPRYKVAKRGQDVALRCDPISGHVSLFWYQQALGQGPEFLTYFQNEAQLDKSGLPSDRFFAERPEGSVSTLKIQRTQQEDSAVYLCASSLRRSTNYGYTFGSGTRLTVV.

The DNA for the CDR3 is TGCAGCGTTGGGACTAGCGGGGGGGCCGGGACAGATACGCAGTATTTT. Translation: CSVGTSGGAGTDTQYF. V usage is TRBV29-1 and J usage is TRBJ2-3; 15 bases line up with TRBD2. The germline CDR1 and CDR2 sequences are SQVTM and ANQGSEA. The J segment lost 3 bases and the V segment lost 4 bases, leaving 5 bases of the junction unmatched. The CDR3 runs to 16 residues.

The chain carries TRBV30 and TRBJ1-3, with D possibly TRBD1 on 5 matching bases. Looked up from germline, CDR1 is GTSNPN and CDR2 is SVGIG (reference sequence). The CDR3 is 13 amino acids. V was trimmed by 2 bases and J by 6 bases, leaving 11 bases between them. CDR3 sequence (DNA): TGTGCCTGGAGTCAGGGAAGAGAAAACACCATATATTTT. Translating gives CAWSQGRENTIYF.

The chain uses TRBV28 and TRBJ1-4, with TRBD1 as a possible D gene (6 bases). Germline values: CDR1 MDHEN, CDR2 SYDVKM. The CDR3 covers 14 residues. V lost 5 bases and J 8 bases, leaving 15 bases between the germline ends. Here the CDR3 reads CASSPSGTKEKLFF. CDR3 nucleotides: TGTGCCAGCAGTCCATCCGGGACAAAGGAAAAACTGTTTTTT.

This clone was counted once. The CDR3 DNA reads as TGTGCCAGCAAGGAGGGATACACTGAAGCTTTCTTT. This translates into CASKEGYTEAFF. The chain recombines TRBV12-3 or TRBV12-4 with TRBJ1-1; no definite D call. Between the trimmed V and J ends, which lost 7 bases and 3 bases, there was a span of 9 bases. The CDR3 is made up of 12 amino acids.

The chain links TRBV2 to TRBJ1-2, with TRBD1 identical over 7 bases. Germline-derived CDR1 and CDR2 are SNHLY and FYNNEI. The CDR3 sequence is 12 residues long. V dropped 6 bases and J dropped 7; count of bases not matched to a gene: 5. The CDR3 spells CASRTGFSGYTF. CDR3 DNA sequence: TGTGCCAGCAGGACAGGGTTCAGTGGCTACACCTTC.

The CDR3 sequence is CASSVGSSSSGNTIYF. For the CDR3, the DNA is TGTGCCAGCAGCGTAGGGAGCAGCAGCTCTGGAAACACCATATATTTT. The chain recombines TRBV9 with TRBJ1-3; D unresolved. The CDR3 has 16 residues. Looked up from germline, CDR1 is SGDLS and CDR2 is YYNGEE. Trimming removed 0 bases at V and 0 bases at J, with 10 bases between.

DNA of the CDR3: TGCAGTGCTAGTAGACAGGGACTCTACAATGAGCAGTTCTTC. Amino acid sequence: CSASRQGLYNEQFF. The rearrangement joins TRBV20-1 to TRBJ2-1; D perhaps matches TRBD1 (7 bases). The germline CDR1 and CDR2 sequences are DFQATT and SNEGSKA (reference sequence). This CDR3 comprises 14 residues. V was cut by 3 bases and J by 3 bases, with 12 bases left in between.

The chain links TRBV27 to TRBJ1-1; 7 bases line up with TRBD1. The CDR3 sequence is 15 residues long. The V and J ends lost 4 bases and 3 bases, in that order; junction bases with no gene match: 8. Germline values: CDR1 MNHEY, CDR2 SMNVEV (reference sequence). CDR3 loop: CASSSRDRPDTEAFF. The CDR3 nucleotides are TGTGCCAGCAGTTCCCGGGACAGACCTGACACTGAAGCTTTCTTT.

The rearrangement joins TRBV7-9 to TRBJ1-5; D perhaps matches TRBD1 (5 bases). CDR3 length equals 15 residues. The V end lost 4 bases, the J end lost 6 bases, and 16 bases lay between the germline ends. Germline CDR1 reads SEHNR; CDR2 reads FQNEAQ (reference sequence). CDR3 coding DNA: TGTGCCAGCAGCTCCGGGGGGACTGGGCCTCAGCCCCAGCATTTT. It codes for CASSSGGTGPQPQHF.

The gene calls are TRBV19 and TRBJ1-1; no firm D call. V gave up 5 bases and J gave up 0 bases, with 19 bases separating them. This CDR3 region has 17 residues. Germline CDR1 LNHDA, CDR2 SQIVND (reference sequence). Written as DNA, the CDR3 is TGTGCCAGTAGTGCGGGTCGCTCAGCTCGCTTGAACACTGAAGCTTTCTTT. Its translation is CASSAGRSARLNTEAFF. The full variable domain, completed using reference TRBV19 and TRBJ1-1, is DGGITQSPKYLFRKEGQNVTLSCEQNLNHDAMYWYRQDPGQGLRLIYYSQIVNDFQKGDIAEGYSVSREKKESFPLTVTSAQKNPTAFYLCASSAGRSARLNTEAFFGQGTRLTVV.

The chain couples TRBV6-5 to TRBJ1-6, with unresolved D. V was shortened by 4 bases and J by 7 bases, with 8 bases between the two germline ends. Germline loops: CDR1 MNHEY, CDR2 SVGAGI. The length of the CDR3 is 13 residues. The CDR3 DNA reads TGTGCCAGCAGTTCGGGAAACAATTCACCCCTCCACTTT. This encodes CASSSGNNSPLHF.

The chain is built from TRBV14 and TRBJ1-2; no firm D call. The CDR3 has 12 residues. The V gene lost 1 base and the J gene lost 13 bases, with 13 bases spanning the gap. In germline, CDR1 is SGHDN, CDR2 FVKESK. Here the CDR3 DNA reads TGTGCCAGCAGCCAAGGGAGCGGACTAATCACCTTC. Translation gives CASSQGSGLITF.

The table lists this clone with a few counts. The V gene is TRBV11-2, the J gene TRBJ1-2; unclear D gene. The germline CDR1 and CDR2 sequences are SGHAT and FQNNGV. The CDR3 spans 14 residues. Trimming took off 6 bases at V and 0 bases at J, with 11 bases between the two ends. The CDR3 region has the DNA TGTGCCAGCAGTACAGCTTTCACTAACTATGGCTACACCTTC. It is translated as CASSTAFTNYGYTF.